This TCR beta chain was sequenced in a study of metastatic and nonmetastatic thyroid tumors. The wider study: Repertoire data that came from the blood and tumor or nodule tissue of malignant and benign thyroid patients were compared. Study conclusions and caveats: TCR beta diversity was reportedly significantly higher in malignant thyroid tumors than benign nodules, in blood and tumor.

In its sample, this clone was seen many times. Its matching antigen is unknown. No patient received treatment before thyroid surgery. TCRdb re-clonotyped the PCR reads via MiXCR. The sample has over 20,000 clones; roughly 15% are singletons. V was pared by 7 bases and J by 0 bases, with 16 bases between. CDR1 is MDHEN, CDR2 SYDVKM, per germline. This CDR3 is built from 16 residues. The rearrangement links TRBV28 to TRBJ2-1, with a possible D match to TRBD1 (6 bases). The receptor's source is a female donor with papillary thyroid cancer or a benign thyroid nodule (not recorded which). Some clones in this sample may be carry-over from other donors' samples. The sample consisted of tumor tissue. The CDR3 region is CASTELEDSSYNEQFF. CDR3 sequence (DNA): TGTGCCAGCACCGAACTCGAGGACAGCTCCTACAATGAGCAGTTCTTC. Full variable domain (rest looked up from reference TRBV28 and TRBJ2-1): DVKVTQSSRYLVKRTGEKVFLECVQDMDHENMFWYRQDPGLGLRLIYFSYDVKMKEKGDIPEGYSVSREKKERFSLILESASTNQTSMYLCASTELEDSSYNEQFFGPGTRLTVL.